This paragraph reports one T cell receptor beta chain. Its antigen is as yet unknown. This CDR3 comprises 16 residues. V gave up 0 bases and J gave up 2 bases, with 12 bases separating them. Germline V CDR1 and CDR2: MRHNA, SNTAGT. This sample was taken from a study of CD8+ T cells in alopecia areata. For the study at large: Once tofacitinib had been taken for 6 to 18 months, 6 months off drug followed.

General observations from the study: Elevated clonality characterized lesional scalp relative to normal scalp, particularly in alopecia totalis/universalis.

Treatment noted: oral pan-JAK inhibitor, 5-10 mg twice daily. As part of sample collection, lesional scalp punch biopsies and peripheral blood were taken from alopecia areata patients. Separation by sorting yielded CD4+ and CD8+ T cells from PBMCs. Sequencing used cDNA as its template, made by extracting RNA and reverse transcribing it. TCRdb keeps only in-frame clones here, not all; method: immunoSEQ multiplex PCR. The table records 42,000 or so clones, 92% of them present only once. This specimen consisted of CD8+ T cells sorted from blood, obtained at week 24, from a patient treated with tofacitinib. This sequence joins TRBV6-4 and TRBJ2-3, with D possibly matching TRBD2 (7 bases). This TCR came from a human donor with alopecia areata. CDR3 amino acids: CASSDSGGGHTDTQYF. CDR3 nucleotide sequence: TGTGCCAGCAGTGACTCGGGGGGGGGCCACACAGATACGCAGTATTTT.